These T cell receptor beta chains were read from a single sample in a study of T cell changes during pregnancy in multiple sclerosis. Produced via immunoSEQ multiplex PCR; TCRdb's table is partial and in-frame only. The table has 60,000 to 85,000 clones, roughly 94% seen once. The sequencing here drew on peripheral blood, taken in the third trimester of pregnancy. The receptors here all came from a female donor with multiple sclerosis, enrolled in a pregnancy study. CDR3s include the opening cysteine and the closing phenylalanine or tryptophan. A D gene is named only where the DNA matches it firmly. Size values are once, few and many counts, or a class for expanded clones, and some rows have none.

CDR3 protein: CASSLGQGRGEQFF; CDR3 DNA: TGTGCCAGCAGCTTAGGCCAGGGTAGGGGTGAGCAGTTCTTC; D gene: .; clone size: .; J gene: TRBJ2-1; V gene: TRBV11-2
CDR3 protein: CASRAGAGATGELFF; CDR3 DNA: TGTGCCAGCAGGGCCGGGGCAGGGGCCACCGGGGAGCTGTTTTTT; D gene: .; clone size: .; J gene: TRBJ2-2; V gene: TRBV6-1
CDR3 protein: CASSQIPRDEAFF; CDR3 DNA: TGTGCCAGCAGCCAAATCCCGAGGGATGAAGCTTTCTTT; D gene: .; clone size: .; J gene: TRBJ1-1; V gene: TRBV5-5
CDR3 protein: CASSRDTNYGYTF; CDR3 DNA: TGCGCCAGCAGCCGGGACACTAACTATGGCTACACCTTC; D gene: .; clone size: .; J gene: TRBJ1-2; V gene: TRBV4-3
CDR3 protein: CASSPTSGSHNEQFF; CDR3 DNA: TGTGCCAGCAGCCCTACTAGCGGGTCCCACAATGAGCAGTTCTTC; D gene: TRBD2; clone size: .; J gene: TRBJ2-1; V gene: TRBV7-9
CDR3 protein: CASSPGLPPDTQYF; CDR3 DNA: TGTGCCAGCAGCCCGGGACTACCCCCAGATACGCAGTATTTT; D gene: TRBD2; clone size: .; J gene: TRBJ2-3; V gene: TRBV7-9
CDR3 protein: CASSRGQPYEQYF; CDR3 DNA: TGTGCCAGCAGCCGGGGACAGCCCTACGAGCAGTACTTC; D gene: TRBD1; clone size: once; J gene: TRBJ2-7; V gene: TRBV16
CDR3 protein: CASSLASGPLMSEQYF; CDR3 DNA: TGTGCCAGCAGCTTAGCGAGCGGGCCCCTCATGTCCGAGCAGTACTTC; D gene: .; clone size: .; J gene: TRBJ2-7; V gene: TRBV7-9
CDR3 protein: CASSSLVTYEQYF; CDR3 DNA: TGTGCCAGCAGCTCACTAGTTACCTACGAGCAGTACTTC; D gene: .; clone size: .; J gene: TRBJ2-7; V gene: TRBV7-2
CDR3 protein: CASSFLGTETFF; CDR3 DNA: TGTGCCAGCAGCTTCTTGGGCACTGAAACTTTCTTT; D gene: .; clone size: .; J gene: TRBJ1-1; V gene: TRBV11-2
CDR3 protein: CASSIEAGGRDTQYF; CDR3 DNA: TGTGCCAGCAGCATCGAAGCGGGGGGGCGAGATACGCAGTATTTT; D gene: TRBD2; clone size: .; J gene: TRBJ2-3; V gene: TRBV5-4
CDR3 protein: CASSPSVNTEAFF; CDR3 DNA: TGTGCCAGCTCACCATCAGTGAACACTGAAGCTTTCTTT; D gene: .; clone size: .; J gene: TRBJ1-1; V gene: TRBV18
CDR3 protein: CASSTTTTQGTQYF; CDR3 DNA: TGTGCCAGCAGCACAACTACAACGCAGGGTACGCAGTATTTT; D gene: .; clone size: .; J gene: TRBJ2-3; V gene: TRBV7-3
CDR3 protein: CASSPDSAPNEKLFF; CDR3 DNA: TGTGCCAGCAGTCCCGACAGCGCCCCTAATGAAAAACTGTTTTTT; D gene: .; clone size: many; J gene: TRBJ1-4; V gene: TRBV28
CDR3 protein: CASSVGTSGGINEQFF; CDR3 DNA: TGTGCCAGCAGCGTAGGGACTAGCGGGGGGATCAATGAGCAGTTCTTC; D gene: TRBD2; clone size: .; J gene: TRBJ2-1; V gene: TRBV9
CDR3 protein: CASTMGLTNEKLFF; CDR3 DNA: TGTGCCAGCACTATGGGGCTGACTAATGAAAAACTGTTTTTT; D gene: .; clone size: .; J gene: TRBJ1-4; V gene: TRBV5-4
CDR3 protein: CASSPPGGDYSNQPQHF; CDR3 DNA: TGTGCCAGCTCACCACCGGGAGGGGACTATAGCAATCAGCCCCAGCATTTT; D gene: .; clone size: .; J gene: TRBJ1-5; V gene: TRBV18
CDR3 protein: CASSIATGSNQPQHF; CDR3 DNA: TGTGCCAGCTCAATTGCTACAGGTAGCAATCAGCCCCAGCATTTT; D gene: .; clone size: .; J gene: TRBJ1-5; V gene: TRBV18
CDR3 protein: CASSSLVVFTPTDTQYF; CDR3 DNA: TGTGCCAGCAGCTCCTTGGTCGTTTTTACACCCACAGATACGCAGTATTTT; D gene: .; clone size: once; J gene: TRBJ2-3; V gene: TRBV5-5
CDR3 protein: CASSIRSGYDQPQHF; CDR3 DNA: TGTGCCAGTAGTATTAGGTCGGGGTACGATCAGCCCCAGCATTTT; D gene: .; clone size: .; J gene: TRBJ1-5; V gene: TRBV19
CDR3 protein: CASSRGAFYGYTF; CDR3 DNA: TGTGCCAGTAGTCGGGGGGCCTTCTATGGCTACACCTTC; D gene: .; clone size: .; J gene: TRBJ1-2; V gene: TRBV19
CDR3 protein: CASSQESHPDQPQHF; CDR3 DNA: TGTGCCAGCAGCCAAGAAAGCCATCCCGATCAGCCCCAGCATTTT; D gene: .; clone size: once; J gene: TRBJ1-5; V gene: TRBV4-2
CDR3 protein: CASSPSPRVAGGGETQYF; CDR3 DNA: TGCGCCAGCAGCCCCAGTCCAAGAGTAGCGGGGGGCGGGGAGACCCAGTACTTC; D gene: TRBD2; clone size: .; J gene: TRBJ2-5; V gene: TRBV5-1
CDR3 protein: CASRSRRGSYEQYF; CDR3 DNA: TGTGCCAGCAGGAGTCGCAGGGGTTCCTACGAGCAGTACTTC; D gene: .; clone size: .; J gene: TRBJ2-7; V gene: TRBV2
CDR3 protein: CASSLFEGDYGYTF; CDR3 DNA: TGTGCCAGCAGTTTGTTCGAAGGGGACTATGGCTACACCTTC; D gene: .; clone size: .; J gene: TRBJ1-2; V gene: TRBV27
CDR3 protein: CASSLGRGQEAFF; CDR3 DNA: TGTGCCAGCAGTTTAGGTCGAGGGCAGGAAGCTTTCTTT; D gene: .; clone size: .; J gene: TRBJ1-1; V gene: TRBV28
CDR3 protein: CASSPSLAANTGELFF; CDR3 DNA: TGTGCCAGCTCACCCTCACTAGCGGCGAACACCGGGGAGCTGTTTTTT; D gene: TRBD2; clone size: .; J gene: TRBJ2-2; V gene: TRBV18
CDR3 protein: CASSKGGNQPLKEYEQYF; CDR3 DNA: TGTGCCAGCAGCAAAGGAGGAAATCAACCGCTAAAGGAGTACGAGCAGTACTTC; D gene: .; clone size: .; J gene: TRBJ2-7; V gene: TRBV21-1
CDR3 protein: CSALVPGEQYF; CDR3 DNA: TGCAGCGCGTTGGTCCCGGGAGAGCAGTACTTC; D gene: .; clone size: once; J gene: TRBJ2-7; V gene: TRBV29-1
CDR3 protein: CASSVGIPQIGNEQFF; CDR3 DNA: TGTGCCAGCAGCGTAGGAATCCCCCAAATCGGCAATGAGCAGTTCTTC; D gene: .; clone size: .; J gene: TRBJ2-1; V gene: TRBV9
CDR3 protein: CARGGTLLSSEQYF; CDR3 DNA: TGTGCCCGCGGGGGGACACTCCTTTCTAGCGAGCAGTACTTC; D gene: TRBD2; clone size: .; J gene: TRBJ2-7; V gene: TRBV30
CDR3 protein: CASRRLAGAHNEQFF; CDR3 DNA: TGTGCCAGCAGGAGACTAGCGGGGGCCCACAATGAGCAGTTCTTC; D gene: TRBD2; clone size: .; J gene: TRBJ2-1; V gene: TRBV6-4
CDR3 protein: CASSYRGSSYEQYF; CDR3 DNA: TGTGCCAGCAGTTACCGGGGGAGCTCCTACGAGCAGTACTTC; D gene: .; clone size: .; J gene: TRBJ2-7; V gene: TRBV6-5
CDR3 protein: CASSKGVDQPQHF; CDR3 DNA: TGTGCCAGCAGCAAAGGAGTGGATCAGCCCCAGCATTTT; D gene: .; clone size: .; J gene: TRBJ1-5; V gene: TRBV21-1
CDR3 protein: CASSPIGLAVTDTQYF; CDR3 DNA: TGTGCCAGCAGCCCCATCGGACTAGCGGTTACAGATACGCAGTATTTT; D gene: TRBD2; clone size: .; J gene: TRBJ2-3; V gene: TRBV7-9
CDR3 protein: CASSVDRGTEAFF; CDR3 DNA: TGTGCCAGCAGTGTTGACAGGGGAACTGAAGCTTTCTTT; D gene: TRBD1; clone size: .; J gene: TRBJ1-1; V gene: TRBV27
CDR3 protein: CASRDSPSPEFEQYF; CDR3 DNA: TGTGCCAGTAGGGACAGTCCCTCCCCAGAATTTGAGCAGTACTTC; D gene: .; clone size: once; J gene: TRBJ2-7; V gene: TRBV19
CDR3 protein: CASSLGGGRTQYF; CDR3 DNA: TGTGCCAGCAGCTTGGGTGGCGGGCGGACCCAGTACTTC; D gene: .; clone size: .; J gene: TRBJ2-5; V gene: TRBV5-4
CDR3 protein: CAQASGGDYNEQFF; CDR3 DNA: TGTGCTCAAGCGTCGGGGGGCGACTACAATGAGCAGTTCTTC; D gene: .; clone size: .; J gene: TRBJ2-1; V gene: TRBV5-4
CDR3 protein: CASSYQGAGSLEQFF; CDR3 DNA: TGTGCCAGCAGTTACCAGGGGGCTGGGTCGCTTGAGCAGTTCTTC; D gene: TRBD1; clone size: .; J gene: TRBJ2-1; V gene: TRBV6-5
CDR3 protein: CASTGRGMNTEAFF; CDR3 DNA: TGTGCCAGCACCGGGCGGGGAATGAACACTGAAGCTTTCTTT; D gene: .; clone size: .; J gene: TRBJ1-1; V gene: TRBV7-9
CDR3 protein: CAWSVLGNTGELFF; CDR3 DNA: TGTGCCTGGAGTGTACTAGGGAACACCGGGGAGCTGTTTTTT; D gene: .; clone size: .; J gene: TRBJ2-2; V gene: TRBV30
CDR3 protein: CASSEISGGAGTQYF; CDR3 DNA: TGTGCCAGCAGCGAAATTAGCGGGGGGGCCGGGACCCAGTACTTC; D gene: TRBD2; clone size: .; J gene: TRBJ2-5; V gene: TRBV9
CDR3 protein: CASTHRGLTEAFF; CDR3 DNA: TGTGCCAGCACCCACAGGGGACTCACTGAAGCTTTCTTT; D gene: TRBD1; clone size: .; J gene: TRBJ1-1; V gene: TRBV6-5
CDR3 protein: CASSLDGAAYEQYF; CDR3 DNA: TGTGCCAGCAGCTTAGATGGGGCAGCCTACGAGCAGTACTTC; D gene: .; clone size: .; J gene: TRBJ2-7; V gene: TRBV11-2
CDR3 protein: CASSEAGGGITGELFF; CDR3 DNA: TGTGCCAGCAGTGAAGCAGGGGGCGGAATCACCGGGGAGCTGTTTTTT; D gene: TRBD1; clone size: once; J gene: TRBJ2-2; V gene: TRBV6-1
CDR3 protein: CASSDRGSSYEQYF; CDR3 DNA: TGTGCCAGCAGTGATCGGGGGAGCTCCTACGAGCAGTACTTC; D gene: .; clone size: .; J gene: TRBJ2-7; V gene: TRBV6-1
CDR3 protein: CASSPRTGGTNYGYTF; CDR3 DNA: TGTGCCAGCAGCCCGAGGACAGGGGGCACAAACTATGGCTACACCTTC; D gene: TRBD1; clone size: .; J gene: TRBJ1-2; V gene: TRBV5-4
CDR3 protein: CASSLMQGGTDTQYF; CDR3 DNA: TGTGCCAGCAGCTTAATGCAGGGCGGCACAGATACGCAGTATTTT; D gene: .; clone size: .; J gene: TRBJ2-3; V gene: TRBV7-3
CDR3 protein: CASSNRGNTEAFF; CDR3 DNA: TGTGCCAGCTCAAACAGGGGGAACACTGAAGCTTTCTTT; D gene: TRBD1; clone size: .; J gene: TRBJ1-1; V gene: TRBV5-8
CDR3 protein: CASSLDRTGELFF; CDR3 DNA: TGTGCCAGCAGCTTAGATCGCACCGGGGAGCTGTTTTTT; D gene: .; clone size: once; J gene: TRBJ2-2; V gene: TRBV11-2
CDR3 protein: CASSSDITDTEAFF; CDR3 DNA: TGTGCCAGCAGCTCGGACATTACGGACACTGAAGCTTTCTTT; D gene: .; clone size: .; J gene: TRBJ1-1; V gene: TRBV7-8
CDR3 protein: CASSFDRGTQPQHF; CDR3 DNA: TGTGCCAGCAGCTTTGACAGGGGCACTCAGCCCCAGCATTTT; D gene: TRBD1; clone size: .; J gene: TRBJ1-5; V gene: TRBV7-9
CDR3 protein: CSARSGGYTF; CDR3 DNA: TGCAGTGCTCGGAGTGGCGGCTACACCTTC; D gene: .; clone size: .; J gene: TRBJ1-2; V gene: TRBV20-1
CDR3 protein: CASSRDPGAGEAFF; CDR3 DNA: TGTGCCAGCAGCCGAGACCCAGGGGCAGGGGAAGCTTTCTTT; D gene: .; clone size: .; J gene: TRBJ1-1; V gene: TRBV14
CDR3 protein: CASSQRGGEETQYF; CDR3 DNA: TGTGCCAGCAGCCAAAGGGGGGGCGAGGAGACCCAGTACTTC; D gene: .; clone size: .; J gene: TRBJ2-5; V gene: TRBV4-2
CDR3 protein: CASSPSPQGYGYTF; CDR3 DNA: TGTGCCAGCAGCCCAAGTCCCCAGGGCTATGGCTACACCTTC; D gene: .; clone size: .; J gene: TRBJ1-2; V gene: TRBV7-3